The 7 T cell receptor beta chains given below trace back to one sample, sequenced in a study of T-cell reconstitution after alpha-beta-depleted transplantation in children. Preparation of the TCRbeta library involved a method that used unique molecular identifiers. TCRdb passed the PCR reads through MiXCR, listing each CDR3 protein once. This sample has approximately 590,000 distinct CDR3 sequences, with 10% found just once. Sequencing was performed on PBMCs from the stem cell graft donor, taken from the stem cell graft. These receptors were obtained from a human donor who donated a stem cell graft to a child with acute myeloid leukemia.

This clonotype turned up a few times. The rearrangement links TRBV7-2 to TRBJ2-3; the match to TRBD2 covers 7 bases. This CDR3 has 13 amino acids. The V gene's germline CDR1 is SGHTA and CDR2 FQGNSA. After removal of 5 bases from V and 6 bases from J, the junction contained 5 bases not matched to a gene. CDR3 nucleotides: TGTGCCAGCAGCCAGGGTAGCGGGGATACGCAGTATTTT. It codes for CASSQGSGDTQYF.

This clonotype was counted between two and nine times. V and J are TRBV29-1 and TRBJ1-4; maybe TRBD1 (5 bases). The length of the CDR3 is 13 residues. CDR1 and CDR2 (germline): SQVTM, ANQGSEA. V was pared by 4 bases and J by 2 bases, with 8 bases between. The CDR3 DNA follows: TGCAGCGTTGCGGCAGGGACTAATGAAAAACTGTTTTTT. Its translation: CSVAAGTNEKLFF.

The genes are TRBV29-1 and TRBJ1-1; TRBD1 agrees at 8 bases. The length of the CDR3 is 13 residues. Trimming at V came to 6 bases and at J to 1 base, leaving 4 bases not matched to a gene. Germline assignment: CDR1 SQVTM and CDR2 ANQGSEA. CDR3 nucleotide sequence: TGCAGCGTGGCGGGACAGGAGAACACTGAAGCTTTCTTT. Protein product: CSVAGQENTEAFF.

V is TRBV20-1 and J is TRBJ2-7, with 8 bases lining up with TRBD2. Germline-derived CDR1 and CDR2 are DFQATT and SNEGSKA (reference sequence). V gave up 6 bases and J gave up 5 bases; unmatched junction bases: 21. CDR3 size: 17 residues. The CDR3 loop is CSAINPLTSGGINEQYF. The DNA of the CDR3 is TGCAGTGCAATAAACCCGCTAACTAGCGGAGGCATCAACGAGCAGTACTTC.

This clonotype showed up just a few times. The chain couples TRBV11-1 to TRBJ2-4; TRBD1 matches 11 bases. V trimming: 8 bases; J trimming: 1 base; junction bases outside the gene matches: 22. The CDR3 loop spans 21 amino acids. Germline CDR1 is SGHAT and CDR2 is FQDESV (reference sequence). The CDR3: CASSFSSRTGGVIGAKNIQYF. The CDR3 bases are TGTGCCAGCTCCTTTTCATCCCGGACAGGGGGCGTCATAGGGGCCAAAAACATTCAGTACTTC.

This clonotype was counted a few times. The V call is TRBV10-3, the J call TRBJ2-5, with a possible D match to TRBD2 (6 bases). CDR1 and CDR2 (germline): ENHRY, SYGVKD. There are 17 residues in the CDR3. With 0 bases removed from V and 2 bases from J, the gap between germline ends came to 16 bases. CDR3 loop: CAISESPVAGGQETQYF. CDR3 DNA: TGTGCCATCAGTGAGTCCCCGGTGGCTGGAGGGCAAGAGACCCAGTACTTC.

V gene TRBV29-1 combines with J gene TRBJ2-1; D might be TRBD2 (5 bases). The V end lost 5 bases, the J end lost 4 bases, and 15 bases lay between the germline ends. In germline, CDR1 is SQVTM, CDR2 ANQGSEA. The CDR3 has 14 residues. CDR3 amino acids: CSVIREPTYNEQFF. The CDR3 nucleotides are TGCAGCGTTATCCGGGAACCCACTTACAATGAGCAGTTCTTC.